Below, 23 T cell receptor beta chains from the same sample are listed, as sequenced in a study of PD-L1 blockade in urothelial cancer. Repertoires were generated with immunoSEQ multiplex PCR, while TCRdb's copy carries only in-frame clones and drops some. The sample consists of roughly 54,000 clones, around 88% of them appearing once. Time point here: pretreatment peripheral blood. The material was PBMCs, obtained around atezolizumab (anti-PD-L1) treatment. The receptor set was obtained from a woman aged 60-75 years with urothelial cancer.

The rearrangement joins TRBV5-6 to TRBJ2-5; 11 nucleotides line up with TRBD2. The CDR3 covers 18 residues. The germline gives CDR1 SGHDT, CDR2 YYEEEE. V was clipped by 0 bases and J by 1 base; unmatched bases: 8. The CDR3 loop is CASSLVLAGGPFQETQYF. The DNA for the CDR3 is TGTGCCAGCAGCTTGGTGCTAGCGGGGGGCCCTTTCCAAGAGACCCAGTACTTC.

In DNA, the CDR3 is TGTGCCAGCAGCCGTCGACAGGGAATAGAGACCCAGTACTTC. This encodes CASSRRQGIETQYF. V gene TRBV6-5 combines with J gene TRBJ2-5; TRBD1 matches 7 bases. Trimming at V came to 6 bases and at J to 4 bases, leaving 8 bases not matched to a gene. This CDR3 region has 14 residues. Germline V gene lookup returns CDR1 MNHEY and CDR2 SVGAGI.

The chain is built from TRBV2 and TRBJ2-2; 8 nucleotides agree with TRBD1. V lost 4 bases, J lost 1 base, and 5 bases stayed unmatched. Germline V gene sequence: CDR1 SNHLY, CDR2 FYNNEI. This CDR3 has 16 residues. CDR3 sequence reads: CASSGSGTGNTGELFF. In nucleotides, the CDR3 is TGTGCCAGCAGTGGGTCCGGGACAGGGAACACCGGGGAGCTGTTTTTT.

In this sample, this clone turned up once. This chain uses TRBV25-1 with TRBJ2-2, with 9 bases fitting TRBD1. In germline, CDR1 is MGHDK, CDR2 SYGVNS. The CDR3 extends over 15 amino acids. Germline trimming cut 4 bases from V and 4 bases from J; bases unmatched to any gene: 4. CDR3 protein: CASSGTGEFTGELFF. DNA of the CDR3: TGTGCCAGCAGTGGGACAGGGGAGTTCACCGGGGAGCTGTTTTTT.

The V call is TRBV5-8, the J call TRBJ2-2; 7 bases match TRBD1. The V gene's germline CDR1 is SGHTS and CDR2 YDEGEE. CDR3 length equals 15 residues. V shed 1 base, J shed 5 bases, and the junction held 5 bases outside the gene matches. CDR3 in DNA: TGTGCCAGCAGCTTGTGGGGACAGCGAACCGGGGAGCTGTTTTTT. It translates to CASSLWGQRTGELFF.

This chain uses TRBV11-2 with TRBJ2-3; 11 bases fit TRBD2. V trimming: 2 bases; J trimming: 12 bases; junction bases outside the gene matches: 13. The CDR3 runs to 16 residues. CDR1 and CDR2 (germline): SGHAT, FQNNGV. Here the CDR3 reads CASSLIPETSGSSQYF. CDR3 in DNA: TGTGCCAGCAGCTTAATACCCGAAACTAGCGGGAGTAGTCAGTATTTT.

The rearrangement uses TRBV27 and TRBJ2-3; 7 bases match TRBD1. This CDR3 has 13 amino acids. V shed 8 bases, J shed 4 bases, and the junction held 6 bases outside the gene matches. Germline-derived CDR1 and CDR2 are MNHEY and SMNVEV (reference sequence). The CDR3 bases are TGTGCCAGCGGTAGGACAGGCGCAGATACGCAGTATTTT. Its protein is CASGRTGADTQYF.

The CDR3, as DNA: TGTGCCGCAGGGTTAAACTATGGCTACACCTTC. Protein sequence: CAAGLNYGYTF. The V gene is TRBV6-5, the J gene TRBJ1-2; D is possibly TRBD1 (5 bases). CDR1 is MNHEY and CDR2 is SVGAGI in the germline V gene. The CDR3 extends over 11 amino acids. V shed 11 bases and J shed 2 bases, with 9 bases lying between them.

This rearrangement joins TRBV29-1 to TRBJ2-1, with 12 bases lining up with TRBD2. Trimming removed 4 bases from V and 12 bases from J; junction bases left unmatched: 4. The germline CDR1 and CDR2 sequences are SQVTM and ANQGSEA. The CDR3 length is 12 residues. The DNA of the CDR3 is TGCAGCGTTGGGACTAGCGGGAACGGGCAGTTCTTC. It translates to CSVGTSGNGQFF.

V and J are TRBV18 and TRBJ2-1; D might be TRBD1 (6 bases). Trimming took 1 base from V and 5 from J, leaving 12 bases between them. The germline CDR1 and CDR2 sequences are KGHSH and LQKENI. There are 15 residues in the CDR3. For the CDR3, the DNA is TGTGCCAGCTCACCACTGAAATCAGGGGACAATGAGCAGTTCTTC. Encoded protein: CASSPLKSGDNEQFF.

The chain couples TRBV28 to TRBJ2-1, with 8 bases matching TRBD2. The CDR3 length is 14 residues. Germline V gene lookup returns CDR1 MDHEN and CDR2 SYDVKM. Germline trimming cut 8 bases from V and 10 bases from J; bases unmatched to any gene: 13. CDR3 bases: TGTGCCAGCTCCAGACCTAGCGGGCTCTGGGAGCAGTTCTTC. Its translation: CASSRPSGLWEQFF.

In regard to this clone: This sample also contains other DNA sequences that code for the same CDR3. This CDR3 reads CASSPGGPSYEQYF. In DNA form, the CDR3 reads TGTGCCAGCTCACCAGGCGGGCCTTCCTACGAGCAGTACTTC. The rearrangement links TRBV18 to TRBJ2-7; a possible D gene is TRBD2 (5 bases). Germline CDR1 KGHSH, CDR2 LQKENI. The ends were cut back, 2 bases at V and 1 base at J, with 9 bases in the middle. The CDR3 is 14 residues long.

This clone was counted between two and nine times. The gene calls are TRBV9 and TRBJ2-2; unclear D gene. This CDR3 comprises 14 residues. Germline V CDR1 and CDR2: SGDLS, YYNGEE. Trimming removed 0 bases from V and 5 bases from J, with 8 bases in between. In nucleotides, the CDR3 is TGTGCCAGCAGCGTAGCAGTGGTTACCGGGGAGCTGTTTTTT. Protein sequence: CASSVAVVTGELFF.

In the case of this clone: One end of the junction is discordant with germline, which a read error may explain. The chain links TRBV6-4 to TRBJ2-5; D unresolved. CDR1 is MRHNA and CDR2 is SNTAGT in the germline V gene. The CDR3 runs to 10 residues. The CDR3 sequence is CASSLLIRDF. The CDR3 nucleotides are TGTGCCAGCAGTTTGTTGATCCGAGACTTC.

V and J are TRBV19 and TRBJ1-1, with TRBD1 matching over 7 bases. Trimming removed 3 bases from V and 8 bases from J; junction bases left unmatched: 9. The V gene's germline CDR1 is LNHDA and CDR2 SQIVND (reference sequence). The CDR3 has 14 amino acids. CDR3 region: CASSIRPGQTEAFF. The CDR3, as DNA: TGTGCCAGTAGTATTAGACCGGGACAGACGGAAGCTTTCTTT.

This rearrangement joins TRBV29-1 to TRBJ2-2, with D unresolved. V was pared by 4 bases and J by 5 bases, with 11 bases between. Germline CDR1 is SQVTM and CDR2 is ANQGSEA. The CDR3 is made up of 13 amino acids. The CDR3 DNA is TGCAGCGTTGCCACGCGGCTTACCGGGGAGCTGTTTTTT. Protein product: CSVATRLTGELFF.

The chain links TRBV29-1 to TRBJ1-2, with 7 bases matching TRBD1. The V gene's germline CDR1 is SQVTM and CDR2 ANQGSEA. V was clipped by 6 bases and J by 1 base; unmatched bases: 5. This CDR3 has 13 amino acids. The CDR3 coding sequence is TGCAGCGTGGCGGGACAGATTAACTATGGCTACACCTTC. Translation gives CSVAGQINYGYTF.

This clone came up once. The rearrangement uses TRBV29-1 and TRBJ2-1, with 9 bases lining up with TRBD2. The germline V gene encodes CDR1 SQVTM and CDR2 ANQGSEA. This CDR3 comprises 17 residues. The trim removed 5 bases at V and 1 base at J, leaving 12 bases unmatched. The CDR3 bases are TGCAGCGTTAAAGGCGGGGGGGCTTCAGTTTCCTACAATGAGCAGTTCTTC. Translating gives CSVKGGGASVSYNEQFF.

This clone showed up just once. The chain joins TRBV7-2 to TRBJ1-5; possible D gene TRBD1, 6 bases. From germline, CDR1 is SGHTA and CDR2 FQGNSA. The CDR3 contains 13 residues. V lost 4 bases to trimming and J lost 2 bases, with 6 bases between them. The CDR3 loop is CASSYRGNQPQHF. CDR3 in DNA: TGTGCCAGCAGCTACAGGGGCAATCAGCCCCAGCATTTT.

In this sample, this clone turned up a few times. V usage is TRBV6-5 and J usage is TRBJ2-2; D is uncertain. Between the trimmed V and J ends, which lost 3 bases and 6 bases, there was a span of 11 bases. Germline V gene sequence: CDR1 MNHEY, CDR2 SVGAGI. CDR3 size: 14 residues. The CDR3 loop reads CASSYRVAAGELFF. The CDR3, as DNA: TGTGCCAGCAGTTATAGAGTTGCGGCCGGGGAGCTGTTTTTT.

The rearrangement links TRBV5-4 to TRBJ2-2, with 10 bases fitting TRBD2. CDR1 and CDR2 from the germline V gene are SGHNT and YYREEE (reference sequence). Unmatched junction bases numbered 8, after V lost 0 bases and J lost 9 bases. The CDR3 is 16 amino acids. The CDR3 DNA follows: TGTGCCAGCAGCTTGGTAGCGGGGGGATTAGGGCGGGAGCTGTTTTTT. As protein: CASSLVAGGLGRELFF. Complete variable domain (other parts from reference TRBV5-4 and TRBJ2-2): ETGVTQSPTHLIKTRGQQVTLRCSSQSGHNTVSWYQQALGQGPQFIFQYYREEENGRGNFPPRFSGLQFPNYSSELNVNALELDDSALYLCASSLVAGGLGRELFFGEGSRLTVL.

The V gene is TRBV4-3, the J gene TRBJ2-1, with 9 bases matching TRBD1. Trimming took 4 bases from V and 3 from J; bases not matched to a gene: 4. From germline, CDR1 is LGHNA and CDR2 YSLEER. CDR3 length: 15 amino acids. CDR3 nucleotides: TGCGCCAGCAGCCCCGGACAGGGGTTCTACAATGAGCAGTTCTTC. It yields the protein CASSPGQGFYNEQFF.

J is TRBJ2-1 and V is TRBV19; 7 nucleotides agree with TRBD2. The CDR3 runs 12 residues. In germline, CDR1 is LNHDA, CDR2 SQIVND (reference sequence). The J segment lost 11 bases and the V segment lost 7 bases, leaving 8 bases of the junction unmatched. The DNA for the CDR3 is TGTGCCAGTAACGGGAGGCGAGGGAAGCAGTTCTTC. Translation gives CASNGRRGKQFF.